This note documents a single T cell receptor beta chain sequence. Its antigen is unidentified. The CDR3 spans 19 residues. Germline V gene sequence: CDR1 DFQATT, CDR2 SNEGSKA (reference sequence). Losses at the gene ends were 1 base for V and 5 bases for J; bases not matched to a gene: 18. Libraries of TCR beta came from quantitative 5'-RACE with molecular barcodes. TCRdb independently ran MiXCR on the 5' RACE reads; one entry per CDR3 protein. The repertoire holds 700,000 or so distinct CDR3 sequences, with under 20% as singletons. These data originate in a study of CD8 T cells in ankylosing spondylitis. Study conclusions and caveats: Reports of some motif variants in reactive arthritis synovial fluid and blood predate this one. Apparently characteristic of ankylosing spondylitis blood was a TCR beta motif (about 8 highly homologous variants). Peripheral blood held disease-linked clones only at relatively low frequency, and these were CD8+. The clones that were linked to disease were reported to be significantly enriched in matched synovial fluid samples from ankylosing spondylitis patients.

This chain connects TRBV20-1 to TRBJ2-3; 10 nucleotides match TRBD2. Sequencing used blood, either unsorted or a sorted T cell fraction (not recorded which). The sequence derives from a male donor with ankylosing spondylitis. For the CDR3, the DNA is TGCAGTGCTAGAGCCGAGACTGCTAGCGGGAGCCCCGGGGGAGATACGCAGTATTTT. It codes for CSARAETASGSPGGDTQYF.